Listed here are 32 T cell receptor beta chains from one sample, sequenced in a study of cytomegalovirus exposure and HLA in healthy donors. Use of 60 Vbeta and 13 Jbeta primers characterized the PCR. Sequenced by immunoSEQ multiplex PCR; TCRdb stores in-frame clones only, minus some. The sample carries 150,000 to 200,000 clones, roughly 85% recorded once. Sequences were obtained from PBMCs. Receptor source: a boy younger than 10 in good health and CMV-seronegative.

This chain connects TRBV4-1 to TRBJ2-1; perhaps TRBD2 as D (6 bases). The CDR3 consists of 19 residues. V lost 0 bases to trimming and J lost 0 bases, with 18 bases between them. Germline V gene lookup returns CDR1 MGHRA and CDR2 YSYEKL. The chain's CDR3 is CASSQDRLARTFSYNEQFF. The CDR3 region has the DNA TGCGCCAGCAGCCAAGATCGGCTAGCGCGCACATTCTCCTACAATGAGCAGTTCTTC.

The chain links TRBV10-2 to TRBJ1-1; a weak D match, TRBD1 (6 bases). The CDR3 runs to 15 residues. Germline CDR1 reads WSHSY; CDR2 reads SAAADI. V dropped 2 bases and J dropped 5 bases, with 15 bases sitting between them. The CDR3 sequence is CASSEVWGQRTEAFF. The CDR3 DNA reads TGCGCCAGCAGTGAGGTTTGGGGGCAGAGGACTGAAGCTTTCTTT.

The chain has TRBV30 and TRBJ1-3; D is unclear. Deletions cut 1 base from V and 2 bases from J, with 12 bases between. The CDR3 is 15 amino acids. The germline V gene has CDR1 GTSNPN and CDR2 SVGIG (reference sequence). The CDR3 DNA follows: TGTGCCTGGAGTGACTCCCGAGGCCCTGGAAACACCATATATTTT. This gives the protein CAWSDSRGPGNTIYF.

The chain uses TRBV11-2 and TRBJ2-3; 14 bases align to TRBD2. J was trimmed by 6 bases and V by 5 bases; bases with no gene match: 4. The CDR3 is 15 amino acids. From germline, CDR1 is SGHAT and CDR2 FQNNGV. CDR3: CASSPGTSGSDTQYF. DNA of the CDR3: TGTGCCAGCAGCCCCGGGACTAGCGGGAGTGATACGCAGTATTTT. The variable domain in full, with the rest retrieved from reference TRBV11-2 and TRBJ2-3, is EAGVAQSPRYKIIEKRQSVAFWCNPISGHATLYWYQQILGQGPKLLIQFQNNGVVDDSQLPKDRFSAERLKGVDSTLKIQPAKLEDSAVYLCASSPGTSGSDTQYFGPGTRLTVL.

CDR3 sequence: CASSPDSGEQYV. The DNA for the CDR3 is TGTGCCAGCAGCCCGGACAGCGGGGAGCAGTACGTC. The chain is built from TRBV11-2 and TRBJ2-7; D might be TRBD1 or TRBD2, each matching 6 bases. Per germline, CDR1 SGHAT and CDR2 FQNNGV. The CDR3 totals 12 residues. The V end lost 5 bases, the J end lost 7 bases, and 12 bases lay between the germline ends.

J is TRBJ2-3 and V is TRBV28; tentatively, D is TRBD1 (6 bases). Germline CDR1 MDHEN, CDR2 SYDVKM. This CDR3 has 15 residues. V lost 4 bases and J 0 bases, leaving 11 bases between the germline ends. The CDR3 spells CASSWDIPSTDTQYF. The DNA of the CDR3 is TGTGCCAGCAGTTGGGACATTCCTAGCACAGATACGCAGTATTTT. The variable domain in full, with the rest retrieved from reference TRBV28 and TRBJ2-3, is DVKVTQSSRYLVKRTGEKVFLECVQDMDHENMFWYRQDPGLGLRLIYFSYDVKMKEKGDIPEGYSVSREKKERFSLILESASTNQTSMYLCASSWDIPSTDTQYFGPGTRLTVL.

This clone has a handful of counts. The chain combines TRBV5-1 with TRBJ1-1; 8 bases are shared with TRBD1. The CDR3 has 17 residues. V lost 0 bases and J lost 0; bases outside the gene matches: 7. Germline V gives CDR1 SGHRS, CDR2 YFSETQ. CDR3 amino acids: CASSLERTGLLNTEAFF. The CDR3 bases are TGCGCCAGCAGCTTGGAGAGGACAGGGCTCTTGAACACTGAAGCTTTCTTT.

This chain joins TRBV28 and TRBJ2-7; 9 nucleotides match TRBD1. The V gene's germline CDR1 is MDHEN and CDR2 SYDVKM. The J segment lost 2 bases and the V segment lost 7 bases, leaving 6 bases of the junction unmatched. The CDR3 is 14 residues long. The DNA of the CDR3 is TGTGCCAGCAACGACAGGGGGGCCGCCTACGAGCAGTACTTC. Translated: CASNDRGAAYEQYF. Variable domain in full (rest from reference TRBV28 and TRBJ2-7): DVKVTQSSRYLVKRTGEKVFLECVQDMDHENMFWYRQDPGLGLRLIYFSYDVKMKEKGDIPEGYSVSREKKERFSLILESASTNQTSMYLCASNDRGAAYEQYFGPGTRLTVT.

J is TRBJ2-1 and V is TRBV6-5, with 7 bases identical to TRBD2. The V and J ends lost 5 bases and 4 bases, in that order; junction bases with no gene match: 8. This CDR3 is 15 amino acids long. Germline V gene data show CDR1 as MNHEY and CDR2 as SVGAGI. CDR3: CASSPGEGGYNEQFF. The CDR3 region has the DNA TGTGCCAGCAGTCCCGGTGAGGGAGGGTACAATGAGCAGTTCTTC.

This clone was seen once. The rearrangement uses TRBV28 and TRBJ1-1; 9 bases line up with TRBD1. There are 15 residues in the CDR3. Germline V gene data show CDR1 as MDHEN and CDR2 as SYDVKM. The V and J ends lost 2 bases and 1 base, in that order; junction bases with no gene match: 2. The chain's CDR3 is CASSLRDRANTEAFF. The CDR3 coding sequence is TGTGCCAGCAGTTTAAGGGACAGGGCGAACACTGAAGCTTTCTTT.

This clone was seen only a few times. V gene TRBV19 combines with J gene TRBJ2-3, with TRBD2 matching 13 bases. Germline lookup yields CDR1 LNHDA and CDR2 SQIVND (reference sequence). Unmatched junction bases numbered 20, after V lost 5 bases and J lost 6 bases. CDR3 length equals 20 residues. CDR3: CASSPLKGGTSGGASDTQYF. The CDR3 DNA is TGTGCCAGTAGTCCGCTCAAAGGGGGCACTAGCGGGGGGGCCTCGGATACGCAGTATTTT.

In DNA form, the CDR3 reads TGTGCCAGCCGGGGCGGGGGTCTGGATAATTCACCCCTCCACTTT. Protein: CASRGGGLDNSPLHF. This chain uses TRBV11-2 with TRBJ1-6; weak D call: TRBD1 (5 bases). This CDR3 comprises 15 residues. Germline V CDR1 and CDR2: SGHAT, FQNNGV. The V end was cut by 8 bases, the J end by 5 bases, with 16 bases between.

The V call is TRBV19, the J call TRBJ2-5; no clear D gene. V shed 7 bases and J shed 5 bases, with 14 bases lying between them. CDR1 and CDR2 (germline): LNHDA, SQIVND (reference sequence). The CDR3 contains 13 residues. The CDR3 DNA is TGTGCCAGTACCTCCCGAGGTGGGGAGACCCAGTACTTC. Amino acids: CASTSRGGETQYF.

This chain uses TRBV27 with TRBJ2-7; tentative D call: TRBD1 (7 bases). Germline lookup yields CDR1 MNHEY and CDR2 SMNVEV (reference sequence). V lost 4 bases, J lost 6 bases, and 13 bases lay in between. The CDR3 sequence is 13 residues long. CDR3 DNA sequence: TGTGCCAGCAGTTCTACAGGGGAGGCCGAGCAGTACGTC. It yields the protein CASSSTGEAEQYV.

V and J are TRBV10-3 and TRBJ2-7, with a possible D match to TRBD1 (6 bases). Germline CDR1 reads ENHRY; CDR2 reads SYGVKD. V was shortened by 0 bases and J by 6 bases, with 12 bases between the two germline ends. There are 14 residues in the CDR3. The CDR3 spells CAISESGGRGEQYF. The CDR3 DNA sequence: TGTGCCATCAGTGAGTCTGGGGGCCGGGGCGAGCAGTACTTC.

This CDR3 is CASSEIGGSPTNEQFF. The CDR3 DNA reads as TGTGCCAGCAGTGAAATAGGGGGCTCCCCAACAAATGAGCAGTTCTTC. The chain combines TRBV25-1 with TRBJ2-1; the match to TRBD1 covers 7 bases. The CDR3 is 16 residues long. Germline V gene lookup returns CDR1 MGHDK and CDR2 SYGVNS. V shed 2 bases, J shed 7 bases, and the junction held 11 bases outside the gene matches.

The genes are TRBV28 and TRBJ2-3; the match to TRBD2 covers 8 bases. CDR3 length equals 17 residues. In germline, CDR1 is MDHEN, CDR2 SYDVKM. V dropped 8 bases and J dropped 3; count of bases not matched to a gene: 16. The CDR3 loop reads CASAPGAGVVETDTQYF. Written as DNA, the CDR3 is TGTGCCAGCGCCCCGGGAGCGGGAGTGGTTGAAACAGATACGCAGTATTTT.

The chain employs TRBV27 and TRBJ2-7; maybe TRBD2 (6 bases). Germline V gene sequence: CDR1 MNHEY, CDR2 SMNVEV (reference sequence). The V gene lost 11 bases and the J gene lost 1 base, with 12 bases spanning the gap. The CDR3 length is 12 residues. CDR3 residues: CASEGRSYEQYV. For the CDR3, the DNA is TGTGCCTCAGAGGGGAGGTCCTACGAGCAGTACGTC.

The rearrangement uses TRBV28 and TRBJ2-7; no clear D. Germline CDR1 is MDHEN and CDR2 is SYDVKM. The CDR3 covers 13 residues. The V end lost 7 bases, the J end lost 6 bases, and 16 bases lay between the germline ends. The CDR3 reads CASTEAVKSEQYF. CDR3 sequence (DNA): TGTGCCAGCACCGAGGCGGTAAAGAGCGAGCAGTACTTC.

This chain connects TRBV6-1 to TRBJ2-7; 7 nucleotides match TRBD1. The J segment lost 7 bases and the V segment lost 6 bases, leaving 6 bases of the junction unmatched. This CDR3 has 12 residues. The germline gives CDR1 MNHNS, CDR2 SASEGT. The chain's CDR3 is CASRGQLGEQYV. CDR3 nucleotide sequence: TGTGCCAGCAGGGGACAGTTGGGAGAGCAGTACGTC.

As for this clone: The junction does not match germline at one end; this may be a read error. The CDR3 loop is CASSGNVPGQVNF. CDR3 bases: TGTGCCAGCAGCGGAAATGTTCCGGGACAGGTTAACTTC. The chain recombines TRBV2 with TRBJ1-2, with TRBD1 matching 8 bases. This CDR3 has 13 residues. CDR1 is SNHLY, CDR2 FYNNEI, per germline.

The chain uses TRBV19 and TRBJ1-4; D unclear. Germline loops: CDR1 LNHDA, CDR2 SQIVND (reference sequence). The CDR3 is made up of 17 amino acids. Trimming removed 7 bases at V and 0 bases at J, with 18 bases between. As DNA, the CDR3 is TGTGCCAGTAAGGCCGTGGGCAGCGGTCCAACTAATGAAAAACTGTTTTTT. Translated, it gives CASKAVGSGPTNEKLFF. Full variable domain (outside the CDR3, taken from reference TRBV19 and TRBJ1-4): DGGITQSPKYLFRKEGQNVTLSCEQNLNHDAMYWYRQDPGQGLRLIYYSQIVNDFQKGDIAEGYSVSREKKESFPLTVTSAQKNPTAFYLCASKAVGSGPTNEKLFFGSGTQLSVL.

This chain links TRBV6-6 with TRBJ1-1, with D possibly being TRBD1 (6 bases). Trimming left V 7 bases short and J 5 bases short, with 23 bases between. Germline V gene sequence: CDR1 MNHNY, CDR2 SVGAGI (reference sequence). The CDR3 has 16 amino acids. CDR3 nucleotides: TGTGCCAGCACCTACAGGGAGTCAGGGGAAGGGACTGAAGCTTTCTTT. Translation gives CASTYRESGEGTEAFF.

CDR3: CASSSRDRGGNEQFF. DNA of the CDR3: TGTGCCAGCAGTTCCCGGGACAGGGGTGGCAATGAGCAGTTCTTC. The chain employs TRBV27 and TRBJ2-1; 10 positions agree with TRBD1. Germline-derived CDR1 and CDR2 are MNHEY and SMNVEV (reference sequence). V dropped 4 bases and J dropped 6; count of bases not matched to a gene: 6. The CDR3 spans 15 residues.

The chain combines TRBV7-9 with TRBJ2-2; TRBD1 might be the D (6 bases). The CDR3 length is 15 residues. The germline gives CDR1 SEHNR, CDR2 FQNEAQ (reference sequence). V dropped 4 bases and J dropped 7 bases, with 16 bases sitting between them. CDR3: CASSSPLGAGGELFF. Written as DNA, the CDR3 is TGTGCCAGCAGCTCGCCCTTGGGGGCAGGCGGGGAGCTGTTTTTT.

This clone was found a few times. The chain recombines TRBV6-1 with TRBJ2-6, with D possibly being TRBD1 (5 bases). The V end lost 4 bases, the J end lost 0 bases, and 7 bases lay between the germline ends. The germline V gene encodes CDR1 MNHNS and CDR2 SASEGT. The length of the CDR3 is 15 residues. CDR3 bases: TGTGCCAGCAGTGTCGACAGCTCTGGGGCCAACGTCCTGACTTTC. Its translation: CASSVDSSGANVLTF.

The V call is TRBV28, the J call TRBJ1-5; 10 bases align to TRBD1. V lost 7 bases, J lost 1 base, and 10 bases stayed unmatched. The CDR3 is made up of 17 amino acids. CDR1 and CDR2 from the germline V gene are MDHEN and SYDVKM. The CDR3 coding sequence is TGTGCCAGCAATCGACAGGACAGGGGGTTAAGCAATCAGCCCCAGCATTTT. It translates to CASNRQDRGLSNQPQHF.

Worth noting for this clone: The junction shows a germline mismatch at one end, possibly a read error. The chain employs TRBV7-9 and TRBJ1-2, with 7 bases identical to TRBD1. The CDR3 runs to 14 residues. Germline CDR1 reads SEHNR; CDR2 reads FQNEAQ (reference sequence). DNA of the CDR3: TGTTCCAGCAGCCCCAGGGGGGACGATAATGGCTACACCTTC. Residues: CSSSPRGDDNGYTF.

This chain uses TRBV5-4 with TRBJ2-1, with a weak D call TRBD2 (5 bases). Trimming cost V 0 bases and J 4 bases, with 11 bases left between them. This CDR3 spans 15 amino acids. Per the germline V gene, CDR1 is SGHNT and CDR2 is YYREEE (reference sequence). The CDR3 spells CASSLAAGPYNEQFF. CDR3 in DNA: TGTGCCAGCAGCTTGGCCGCGGGCCCTTACAATGAGCAGTTCTTC.

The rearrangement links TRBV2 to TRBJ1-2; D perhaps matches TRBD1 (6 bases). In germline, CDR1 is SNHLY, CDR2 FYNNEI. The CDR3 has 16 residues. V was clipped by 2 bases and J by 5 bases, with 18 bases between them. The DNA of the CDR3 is TGTGCCAGCAGTGAAATAGGTCAAGGGGGATGGTATGGCTACACCTTC. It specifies CASSEIGQGGWYGYTF.

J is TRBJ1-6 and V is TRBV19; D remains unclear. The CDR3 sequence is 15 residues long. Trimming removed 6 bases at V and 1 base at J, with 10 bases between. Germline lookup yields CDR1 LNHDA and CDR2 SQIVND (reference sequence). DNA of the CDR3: TGTGCCAGTAGATCCCGCGGGTCCTATAATTCACCCCTCCACTTT. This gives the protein CASRSRGSYNSPLHF.

CDR3 region: CASIPQGFTDTQYF. The CDR3 nucleotides are TGTGCCAGCATTCCACAGGGATTCACAGATACGCAGTATTTT. The V and J genes are TRBV28 and TRBJ2-3, with D perhaps TRBD1 (6 bases). V was trimmed by 7 bases and J by 2 bases, leaving 13 bases between them. The germline CDR1 and CDR2 sequences are MDHEN and SYDVKM. There are 14 residues in the CDR3. Full variable domain (rest looked up from reference TRBV28 and TRBJ2-3): DVKVTQSSRYLVKRTGEKVFLECVQDMDHENMFWYRQDPGLGLRLIYFSYDVKMKEKGDIPEGYSVSREKKERFSLILESASTNQTSMYLCASIPQGFTDTQYFGPGTRLTVL.